These T cell receptor beta chains were read from a single sample in a study of T cell responses to AZD1222 COVID-19 vaccine. Data came from immunoSEQ multiplex PCR; TCRdb stores just in-frame clones and leaves some out. Among about 120,000 clones, approximately 84% were seen once, and the ten largest hold about 10%. The specimen comprised peripheral blood, sampled on day 0 of AZD1222 vaccination. Receptor source: an adult in good health. CDR3s include the opening cysteine and the closing phenylalanine or tryptophan. Each record gives: V gene, clone size, D gene, J gene, CDR3 protein, CDR3 DNA. D genes are given only for firm matches. Clone size is shown for a subset of rows, as once, few, many or a class of expanded clone.

V: TRBV5-1
size: .
D: .
J: TRBJ2-3
CDR3: CASGRGSDGITDTQYF
DNA: TGCGCCAGCGGGCGAGGCTCCGACGGAATTACAGATACGCAGTATTTT

V: TRBV6-2/TRBV6-3
size: once
D: .
J: TRBJ2-4
CDR3: CASSYPPRGGPDIQYF
DNA: TGTGCCAGCAGTTATCCGCCGCGTGGGGGGCCAGACATTCAGTACTTC

V: TRBV3-1/TRBV3-2
size: .
D: .
J: TRBJ2-7
CDR3: CASSQGQVLSYEQYF
DNA: TGTGCCAGCAGCCAAGGACAGGTTCTCTCCTACGAGCAGTACTTC

V: TRBV29-1
size: .
D: TRBD1
J: TRBJ1-3
CDR3: CSVVQDRGNTIYF
DNA: TGCAGCGTTGTACAGGACAGGGGAAACACCATATATTTT

V: TRBV6-4
size: .
D: .
J: TRBJ2-7
CDR3: CASSLVQGREQYF
DNA: TGTGCCAGCAGCCTTGTACAGGGCCGCGAGCAGTACTTC

V: TRBV4-1
size: .
D: TRBD1
J: TRBJ1-1
CDR3: CASSQGQGWSTEAFF
DNA: TGCGCCAGCAGCCAAGGACAGGGATGGAGCACTGAAGCTTTCTTT

V: TRBV2
size: .
D: .
J: TRBJ2-3
CDR3: CASSDGQGGYTDTQYF
DNA: TGTGCCAGCAGCGATGGACAGGGAGGGTACACAGATACGCAGTATTTT

V: TRBV11-3
size: .
D: TRBD2
J: TRBJ2-3
CDR3: CASSLDLTSGPTDTQYF
DNA: TGTGCCAGCAGCTTAGATCTAACTAGCGGACCCACAGATACGCAGTATTTT

V: TRBV10-2
size: .
D: TRBD2
J: TRBJ2-7
CDR3: CASRPRGRGTSGTLYEQYF
DNA: TGCGCCAGCAGACCCAGGGGGCGAGGTACTAGCGGGACTCTCTACGAGCAGTACTTC

V: TRBV27
size: .
D: TRBD1
J: TRBJ2-7
CDR3: CASSSTGDPYGQYF
DNA: TGTGCCAGCAGTTCGACAGGGGACCCCTACGGGCAGTACTTC

V: TRBV9
size: .
D: .
J: TRBJ1-6
CDR3: CASSVEAANSPLHF
DNA: TGTGCCAGCAGCGTAGAGGCAGCTAATTCACCCCTCCACTTT

V: TRBV10-3
size: .
D: .
J: TRBJ2-1
CDR3: CAIGDGGMSSEQFF
DNA: TGTGCCATCGGGGACGGGGGCATGTCGAGTGAGCAGTTCTTC

V: TRBV12-3/TRBV12-4
size: .
D: .
J: TRBJ1-1
CDR3: CASSFGGTEAFF
DNA: TGTGCCAGCAGTTTCGGGGGCACTGAAGCTTTCTTT

V: TRBV11-2
size: .
D: TRBD1
J: TRBJ2-7
CDR3: CASSSIPRDRYDEQYF
DNA: TGTGCCAGCAGCTCCATTCCAAGGGACAGGTACGACGAGCAGTACTTC

V: TRBV28
size: .
D: .
J: TRBJ1-3
CDR3: CASSFSGGGNTIYF
DNA: TGTGCCAGCAGTTTTTCGGGGGGTGGAAACACCATATATTTT

V: TRBV6-5
size: .
D: .
J: TRBJ2-7
CDR3: CASSQGGGGEQYF
DNA: TGTGCCAGCAGCCAAGGAGGGGGAGGCGAGCAGTACTTC

V: TRBV2
size: .
D: .
J: TRBJ1-4
CDR3: CASSRDLGKGEKLFF
DNA: TGTGCCAGCAGCCGGGACCTCGGTAAAGGGGAAAAACTGTTTTTT

V: TRBV27
size: .
D: .
J: TRBJ2-1
CDR3: CASSSRSDGIPLMFNEQFF
DNA: TGTGCCAGCAGTTCGCGAAGCGACGGAATACCCCTGATGTTTAATGAGCAGTTCTTC

V: TRBV28
size: .
D: .
J: TRBJ2-1
CDR3: CASSLFAGSSYNEQFF
DNA: TGTGCCAGCAGTTTATTCGCGGGAAGCTCCTACAATGAGCAGTTCTTC

V: TRBV7-8
size: .
D: TRBD2
J: TRBJ2-7
CDR3: CASSSGLAGGDEQYF
DNA: TGTGCCAGCAGCTCCGGACTAGCGGGAGGGGACGAGCAGTACTTC

V: TRBV28
size: .
D: .
J: TRBJ1-3
CDR3: CASSLMGPATIYF
DNA: TGTGCCAGCAGTTTAATGGGGCCCGCCACCATATATTTT

V: TRBV28
size: .
D: TRBD1
J: TRBJ1-5
CDR3: CASIIQGGKNQPQHF
DNA: TGTGCCAGCATTATACAGGGGGGAAAGAATCAGCCCCAGCATTTT

V: TRBV9
size: few
D: TRBD2
J: TRBJ2-3
CDR3: CASSTDSGRIDTQYF
DNA: TGTGCCAGCAGCACCGATAGCGGGAGAATAGATACGCAGTATTTT

V: TRBV28
size: .
D: .
J: TRBJ2-3
CDR3: CASSLEGPPDTQYF
DNA: TGTGCCAGCAGTTTGGAGGGGCCGCCAGATACGCAGTATTTT

V: TRBV27
size: .
D: .
J: TRBJ1-5
CDR3: CASSPRGTPGGNQPQHF
DNA: TGTGCCAGCAGTCCCCGAGGGACTCCGGGGGGCAATCAGCCCCAGCATTTT

V: TRBV2
size: once
D: TRBD1
J: TRBJ2-2
CDR3: CASSGGTGNTGELFF
DNA: TGTGCCAGCAGCGGTGGGACAGGGAACACCGGGGAGCTGTTTTTT

V: TRBV6-5
size: .
D: .
J: TRBJ2-7
CDR3: CASSSPGTYEQYF
DNA: TGTGCCAGCAGTTCCCCGGGGACCTACGAGCAGTACTTC

V: TRBV11-3
size: once
D: TRBD2
J: TRBJ2-2
CDR3: CASTLAGANTGELFF
DNA: TGTGCCAGCACATTAGCGGGAGCGAACACCGGGGAGCTGTTTTTT

V: TRBV7-9
size: .
D: .
J: TRBJ2-3
CDR3: CASSLGAGLLTDTQYF
DNA: TGTGCCAGCAGCTTAGGGGCAGGGCTTTTGACAGATACGCAGTATTTT